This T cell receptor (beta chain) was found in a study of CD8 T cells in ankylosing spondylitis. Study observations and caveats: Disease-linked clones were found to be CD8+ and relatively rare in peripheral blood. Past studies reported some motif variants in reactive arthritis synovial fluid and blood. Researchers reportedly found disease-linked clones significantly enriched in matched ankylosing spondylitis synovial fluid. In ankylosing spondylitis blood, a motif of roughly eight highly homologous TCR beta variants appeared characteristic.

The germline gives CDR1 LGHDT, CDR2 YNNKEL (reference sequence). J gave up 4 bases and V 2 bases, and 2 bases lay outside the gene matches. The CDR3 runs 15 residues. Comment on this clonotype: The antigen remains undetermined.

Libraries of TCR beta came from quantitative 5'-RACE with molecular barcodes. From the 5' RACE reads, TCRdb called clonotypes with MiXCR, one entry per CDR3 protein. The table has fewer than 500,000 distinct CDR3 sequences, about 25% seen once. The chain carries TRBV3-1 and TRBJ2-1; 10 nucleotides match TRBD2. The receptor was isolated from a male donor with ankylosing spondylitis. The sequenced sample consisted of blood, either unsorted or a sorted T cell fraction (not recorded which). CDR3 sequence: CASSQSGRVYNEQFF. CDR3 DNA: TGTGCCAGCAGCCAAAGCGGGAGGGTGTACAATGAGCAGTTCTTC.